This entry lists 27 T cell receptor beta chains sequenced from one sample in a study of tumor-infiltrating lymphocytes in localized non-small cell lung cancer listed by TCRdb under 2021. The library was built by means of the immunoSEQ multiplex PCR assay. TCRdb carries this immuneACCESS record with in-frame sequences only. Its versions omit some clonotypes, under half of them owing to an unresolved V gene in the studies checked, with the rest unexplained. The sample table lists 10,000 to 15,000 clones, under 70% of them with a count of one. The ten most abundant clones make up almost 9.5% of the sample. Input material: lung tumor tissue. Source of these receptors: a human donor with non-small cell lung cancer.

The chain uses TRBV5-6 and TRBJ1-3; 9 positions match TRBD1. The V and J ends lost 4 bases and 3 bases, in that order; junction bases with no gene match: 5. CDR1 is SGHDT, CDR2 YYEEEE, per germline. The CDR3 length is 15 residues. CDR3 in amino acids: CASSPRTGVGNTIYF. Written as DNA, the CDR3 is TGTGCCAGCAGCCCACGGACAGGGGTTGGAAACACCATATATTTT.

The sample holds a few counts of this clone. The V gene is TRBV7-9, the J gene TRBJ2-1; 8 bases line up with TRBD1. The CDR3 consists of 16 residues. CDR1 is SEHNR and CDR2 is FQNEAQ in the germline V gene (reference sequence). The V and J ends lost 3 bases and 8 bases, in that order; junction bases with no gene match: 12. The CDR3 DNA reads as TGTGCCAGCAGCTTTGGACAGGGAATGTTGGCGTATGAGCAGTTCTTC. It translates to CASSFGQGMLAYEQFF.

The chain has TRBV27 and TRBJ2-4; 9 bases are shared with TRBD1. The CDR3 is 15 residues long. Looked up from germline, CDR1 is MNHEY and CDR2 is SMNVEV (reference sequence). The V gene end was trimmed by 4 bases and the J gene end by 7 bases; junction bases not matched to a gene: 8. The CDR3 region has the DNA TGTGCCAGCAGTTGGAAACAGGGGGCACGGAACATTCAGTACTTC. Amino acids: CASSWKQGARNIQYF.

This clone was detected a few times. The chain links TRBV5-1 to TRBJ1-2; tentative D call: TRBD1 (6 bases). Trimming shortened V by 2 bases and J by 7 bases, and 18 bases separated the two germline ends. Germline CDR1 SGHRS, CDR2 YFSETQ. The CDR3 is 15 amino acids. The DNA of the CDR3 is TGCGCCAGCAGCTTCCAAACTGACTCAGGGGCTGGCTACACCTTC. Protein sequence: CASSFQTDSGAGYTF.

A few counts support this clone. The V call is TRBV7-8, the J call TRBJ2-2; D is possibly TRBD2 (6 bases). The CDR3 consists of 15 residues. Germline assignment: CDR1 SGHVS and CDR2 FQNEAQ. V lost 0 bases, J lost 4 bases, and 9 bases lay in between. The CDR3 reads CASSLALGGTGELFF. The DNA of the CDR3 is TGTGCCAGCAGCTTAGCCCTCGGGGGCACCGGGGAGCTGTTTTTT.

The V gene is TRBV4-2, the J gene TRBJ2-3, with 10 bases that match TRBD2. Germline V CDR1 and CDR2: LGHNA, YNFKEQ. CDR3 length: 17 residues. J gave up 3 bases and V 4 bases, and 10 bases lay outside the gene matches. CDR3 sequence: CASSPDGAGGLTDTQYF. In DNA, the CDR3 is TGTGCCAGCAGCCCGGATGGAGCGGGGGGGCTGACAGATACGCAGTATTTT.

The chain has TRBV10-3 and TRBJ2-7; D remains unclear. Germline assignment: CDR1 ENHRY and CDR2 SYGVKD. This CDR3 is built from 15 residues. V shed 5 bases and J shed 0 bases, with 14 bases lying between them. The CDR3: CAISSLTASSYEQYF. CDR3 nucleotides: TGTGCCATCAGTTCCCTGACTGCCAGCTCCTACGAGCAGTACTTC.

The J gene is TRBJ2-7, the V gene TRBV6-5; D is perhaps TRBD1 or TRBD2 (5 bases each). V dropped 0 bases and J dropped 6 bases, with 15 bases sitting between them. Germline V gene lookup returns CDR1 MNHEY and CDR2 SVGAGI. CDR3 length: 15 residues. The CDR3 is CASSYSSGSRAEQYF. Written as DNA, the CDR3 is TGTGCCAGCAGTTACTCATCAGGGAGCCGAGCCGAGCAGTACTTC.

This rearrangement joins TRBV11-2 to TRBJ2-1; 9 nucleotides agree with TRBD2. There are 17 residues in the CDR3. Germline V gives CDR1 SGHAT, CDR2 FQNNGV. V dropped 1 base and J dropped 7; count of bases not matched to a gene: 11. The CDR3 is CASSLGKGLAGRNEQFF. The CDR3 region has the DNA TGTGCCAGCAGCTTAGGGAAAGGGCTAGCGGGGAGAAATGAGCAGTTCTTC.

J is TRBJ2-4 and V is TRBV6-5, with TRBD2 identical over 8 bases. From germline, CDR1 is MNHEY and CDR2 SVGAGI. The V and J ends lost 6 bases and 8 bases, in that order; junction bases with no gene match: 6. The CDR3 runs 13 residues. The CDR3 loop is CASRSGGTDIQYF. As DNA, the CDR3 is TGTGCCAGCAGATCGGGAGGGACGGACATTCAGTACTTC.

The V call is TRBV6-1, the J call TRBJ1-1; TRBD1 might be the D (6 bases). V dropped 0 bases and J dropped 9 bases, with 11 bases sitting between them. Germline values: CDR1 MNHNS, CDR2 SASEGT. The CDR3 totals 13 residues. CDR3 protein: CASSEAKGVKAFF. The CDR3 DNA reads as TGTGCCAGCAGTGAAGCGAAGGGGGTGAAAGCTTTCTTT.

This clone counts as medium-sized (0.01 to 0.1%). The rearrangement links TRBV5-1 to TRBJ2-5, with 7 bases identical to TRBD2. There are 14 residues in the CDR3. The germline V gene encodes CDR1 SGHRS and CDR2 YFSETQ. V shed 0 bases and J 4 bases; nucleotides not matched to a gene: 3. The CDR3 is CASSLGRERETQYF. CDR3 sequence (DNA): TGCGCCAGCAGCTTGGGGCGGGAGAGAGAGACCCAGTACTTC.

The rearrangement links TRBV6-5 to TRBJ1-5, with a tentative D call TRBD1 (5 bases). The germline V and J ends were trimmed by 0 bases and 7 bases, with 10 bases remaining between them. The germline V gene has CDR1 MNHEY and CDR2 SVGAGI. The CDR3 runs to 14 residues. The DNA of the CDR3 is TGTGCCAGCAGTTACTCCAGGGATGGGCAGCCCCAGCATTTT. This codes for CASSYSRDGQPQHF.

The CDR3 loop is CASSLGGLGPQETQYF. The CDR3 nucleotides read TGTGCCAGCAGCTTAGGGGGTCTTGGGCCTCAAGAGACCCAGTACTTC. The V gene is TRBV7-2, the J gene TRBJ2-5; D unclear. There are 16 residues in the CDR3. With 1 base removed from V and 2 bases from J, the gap between germline ends came to 14 bases. CDR1 is SGHTA and CDR2 is FQGNSA in the germline V gene.

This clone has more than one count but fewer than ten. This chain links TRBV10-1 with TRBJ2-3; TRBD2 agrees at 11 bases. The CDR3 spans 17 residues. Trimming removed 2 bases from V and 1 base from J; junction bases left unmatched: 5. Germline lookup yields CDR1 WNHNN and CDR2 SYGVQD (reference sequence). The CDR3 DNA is TGCGCCAGCAGTGAGGTCGAGGGACTAGCGGGCACAGATACGCAGTATTTT. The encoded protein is CASSEVEGLAGTDTQYF.

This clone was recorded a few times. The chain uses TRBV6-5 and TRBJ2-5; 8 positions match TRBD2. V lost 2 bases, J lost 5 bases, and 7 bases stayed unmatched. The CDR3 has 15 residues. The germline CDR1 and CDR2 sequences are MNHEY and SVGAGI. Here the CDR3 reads CASSYNYGGRETQYF. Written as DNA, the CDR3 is TGTGCCAGCAGTTACAACTACGGCGGGAGGGAGACCCAGTACTTC.

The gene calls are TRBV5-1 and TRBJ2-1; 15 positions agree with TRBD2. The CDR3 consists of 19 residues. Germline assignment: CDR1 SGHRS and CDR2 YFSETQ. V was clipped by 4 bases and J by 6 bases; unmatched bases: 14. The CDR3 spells CASSGGTSGRLGPRNEQFF. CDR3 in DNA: TGCGCCAGCAGCGGCGGGACTAGCGGGAGGTTAGGCCCTCGCAATGAGCAGTTCTTC.

The DNA of the CDR3 is TGTGCCACATTCCCTGGGGACAGCTACGAGCAGTACTTC. Protein: CATFPGDSYEQYF. The rearrangement joins TRBV10-3 to TRBJ2-7, with TRBD1 identical over 7 bases. CDR1 and CDR2 (germline): ENHRY, SYGVKD. The CDR3 sequence is 13 residues long. V was clipped by 10 bases and J by 3 bases; unmatched bases: 9.

The CDR3 reads CASSIGRGNSEAFF. Written as DNA, the CDR3 is TGTGCCAGTAGTATAGGGAGGGGTAACTCTGAAGCTTTCTTT. This chain joins TRBV19 and TRBJ1-1; tentatively, D is TRBD1 (5 bases). Germline values: CDR1 LNHDA, CDR2 SQIVND (reference sequence). The CDR3 length is 14 residues. Trimming took 1 base from V and 6 from J, leaving 12 bases between them.

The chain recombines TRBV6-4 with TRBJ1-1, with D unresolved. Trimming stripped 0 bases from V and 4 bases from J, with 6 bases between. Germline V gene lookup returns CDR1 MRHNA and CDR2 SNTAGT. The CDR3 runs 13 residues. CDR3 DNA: TGTGCCAGCAGTGACTCCCCACTCACTGAAGCTTTCTTT. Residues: CASSDSPLTEAFF.

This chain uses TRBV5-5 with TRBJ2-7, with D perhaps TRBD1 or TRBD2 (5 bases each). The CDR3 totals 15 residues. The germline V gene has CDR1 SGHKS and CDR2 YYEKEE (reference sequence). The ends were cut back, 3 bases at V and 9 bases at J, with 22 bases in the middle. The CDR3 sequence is CASSSGTELTRGQYF. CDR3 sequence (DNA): TGTGCCAGCAGCTCGGGGACGGAGCTAACTAGGGGGCAGTACTTC. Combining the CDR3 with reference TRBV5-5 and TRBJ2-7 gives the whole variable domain DAGVTQSPTHLIKTRGQQVTLRCSPISGHKSVSWYQQVLGQGPQFIFQYYEKEERGRGNFPDRFSARQFPNYSSELNVNALLLGDSALYLCASSSGTELTRGQYFGPGTRLTVT.

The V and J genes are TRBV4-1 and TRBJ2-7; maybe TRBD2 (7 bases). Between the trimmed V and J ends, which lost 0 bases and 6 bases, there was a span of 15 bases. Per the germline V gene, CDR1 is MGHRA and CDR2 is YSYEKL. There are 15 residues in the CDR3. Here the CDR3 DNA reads TGCGCCAGCAGCCAAGATGGCCGGGGGGCACTCGAGCAGTACTTC. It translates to CASSQDGRGALEQYF.

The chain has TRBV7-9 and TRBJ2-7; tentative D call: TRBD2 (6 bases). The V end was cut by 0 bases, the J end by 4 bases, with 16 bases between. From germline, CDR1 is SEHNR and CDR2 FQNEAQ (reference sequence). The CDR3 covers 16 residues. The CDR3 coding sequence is TGTGCCAGCAGCTTAGCGCGGGATACCTCCCCATACGAGCAGTACTTC. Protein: CASSLARDTSPYEQYF.

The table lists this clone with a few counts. The CDR3 DNA follows: TGTGCCAGCAGCCATGCTCCCGGACAGGGAACATACGAGCAGTACTTC. Translating it yields CASSHAPGQGTYEQYF. The rearrangement uses TRBV4-2 and TRBJ2-7; 8 nucleotides match TRBD1. There are 16 residues in the CDR3. Germline V CDR1 and CDR2: LGHNA, YNFKEQ. V shed 3 bases, J shed 4 bases, and the junction held 11 bases outside the gene matches.

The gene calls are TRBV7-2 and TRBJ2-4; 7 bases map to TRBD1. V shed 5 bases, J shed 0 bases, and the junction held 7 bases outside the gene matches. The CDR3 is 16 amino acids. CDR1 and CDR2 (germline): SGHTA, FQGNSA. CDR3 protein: CASSADRLLAKNIQYF. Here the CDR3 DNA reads TGTGCCAGCAGCGCGGACAGGCTCCTAGCCAAAAACATTCAGTACTTC.

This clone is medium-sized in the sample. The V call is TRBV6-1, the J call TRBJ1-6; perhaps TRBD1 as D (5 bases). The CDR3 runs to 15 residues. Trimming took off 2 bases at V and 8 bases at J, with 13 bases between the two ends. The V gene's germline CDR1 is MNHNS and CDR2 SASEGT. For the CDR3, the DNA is TGTGCCAGCAGTGAAACAGGATCGCTGTATTCACCCCTCCACTTT. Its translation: CASSETGSLYSPLHF.

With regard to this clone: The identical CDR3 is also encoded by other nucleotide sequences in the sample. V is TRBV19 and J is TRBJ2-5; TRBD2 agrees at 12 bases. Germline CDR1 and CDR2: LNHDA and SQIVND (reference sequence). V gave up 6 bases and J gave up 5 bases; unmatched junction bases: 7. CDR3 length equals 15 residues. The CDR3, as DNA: TGTGCCAGTAGCCTAGCGGGAGGGCCGCGGGAGACCCAGTACTTC. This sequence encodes CASSLAGGPRETQYF.